This TCR beta chain came from a study of blood T cell repertoires in COVID-19. Whole-study context: Samples came from the United States, Italy and Spain, spanning acute and convalescent COVID-19. From T cells, B-cell-depleted T cells, or PBMCs came the material, which was cDNA or gDNA.

Original processing notes: Nucleated cell number was recorded as an estimate derived from reference gene primer amplification. Method: immunoSEQ multiplex PCR; TCRdb's copy keeps in-frame clones and lacks some. D and trimming come from the DNA, and the V and J calls and clone size come from that table. This sample has around 94,000 clones, with 85% to 90% found just once. Sequencing input: peripheral blood. The TCR originated in a man aged 45-65 years with active or convalescent COVID-19.

For the CDR3, the DNA is TGTGCCAGCAGCACCGGGACAGCGAACACCGGGGAGCTGTTTTTT. Protein: CASSTGTANTGELFF. V usage is TRBV6-2 or TRBV6-3 and J usage is TRBJ2-2; 7 bases map to TRBD1. CDR1 MNHEY and CDR2 SVGEGT come from the germline V gene. The CDR3 is 15 amino acids. The trim removed 6 bases at V and 0 bases at J, leaving 4 bases unmatched.